The 29 T cell receptor beta chains in this list originate from one sample, sequenced in a study of blood T cell repertoires in COVID-19. The repertoire was sequenced with immunoSEQ multiplex PCR; TCRdb's copy has only in-frame clones and lacks some. The top ten clones hold roughly 3.8% of a sample with fewer than 120,000 clones, over 65% of them seen once. Sequences were obtained from peripheral blood. The origin of the receptors is a woman of 80 years or more with acute or convalescent COVID-19.

This clone showed up just a few times. This chain joins TRBV3-1 (or the pseudogene TRBV3-2) and TRBJ1-5; no definite D call. CDR1 and CDR2 (germline): LGHDT, YNNKEL (reference sequence). The CDR3 sequence is 11 residues long. The V and J ends lost 3 bases and 9 bases respectively, with 6 bases between them. CDR3 in amino acids: CASSHGGPQHF. CDR3 DNA: TGTGCCAGCAGCCATGGAGGGCCCCAGCATTTT.

This clone has only a few counts. V and J are TRBV28 and TRBJ2-1; 10 nucleotides agree with TRBD2. J was trimmed by 7 bases and V by 4 bases; bases with no gene match: 10. CDR1 is MDHEN and CDR2 is SYDVKM in the germline V gene. The CDR3 has 16 amino acids. Here the CDR3 DNA reads TGTGCCAGCAGTTCGGCTAGCGGGAGCAGTGGTAATGAGCAGTTCTTC. Translating gives CASSSASGSSGNEQFF.

The chain joins TRBV28 to TRBJ1-2; D perhaps matches TRBD1 (5 bases). This CDR3 is built from 15 residues. The V end was cut by 7 bases, the J end by 4 bases, with 19 bases between. Germline CDR1 MDHEN, CDR2 SYDVKM. DNA of the CDR3: TGTGCCAGCACTAAGTGGATCGGGGGAGCCTATGGCTACACCTTC. Translated: CASTKWIGGAYGYTF.

About this clone: Other DNA sequences within the sample encode an identical CDR3. The chain uses TRBV12-3 or TRBV12-4 and TRBJ1-2, with 8 bases aligning to TRBD1. This CDR3 spans 13 amino acids. The trim removed 5 bases at V and 2 bases at J, leaving 1 base unmatched. The CDR3 bases are TGTGCCAGCAGTCGGACAGGGAACTATGGCTACACCTTC. Its translation is CASSRTGNYGYTF.

The chain is built from TRBV29-1 and TRBJ2-5, with D possibly matching TRBD2 (5 bases). In germline, CDR1 is SQVTM, CDR2 ANQGSEA. The CDR3 spans 13 residues. Trimming removed 6 bases from V and 5 bases from J, with 16 bases in between. CDR3 in DNA: TGCAGCGTCAGAAGAGGGCTCGGGGAGACCCAGTACTTC. Translating gives CSVRRGLGETQYF.

V is TRBV15 and J is TRBJ1-2, with 8 bases lining up with TRBD1. Germline V gene lookup returns CDR1 LNHNV and CDR2 YYDKDF (reference sequence). After removal of 1 base from V and 4 bases from J, the junction contained 5 bases not matched to a gene. This CDR3 spans 15 amino acids. This CDR3 is CATSRARGQVYGYTF. The CDR3 bases are TGTGCCACCAGCAGAGCCAGGGGGCAAGTCTATGGCTACACCTTC.

The chain has TRBV3-1 (or the pseudogene TRBV3-2) and TRBJ1-1, with D hard to call. The CDR3 spans 15 residues. V was trimmed by 0 bases and J by 1 base, leaving 9 bases between them. Germline CDR1 LGHDT, CDR2 YNNKEL (reference sequence). The CDR3 sequence: CASSQDRPTNTEAFF. CDR3 nucleotide sequence: TGTGCCAGCAGCCAAGACAGGCCAACGAACACTGAAGCTTTCTTT.

The rearrangement joins TRBV27 to TRBJ1-6, with no clear D. Trimming removed 1 base from V and 2 bases from J, with 6 bases in between. CDR1 and CDR2 (germline): MNHEY, SMNVEV (reference sequence). The CDR3 is 15 amino acids. The CDR3 sequence is CASSLWEPYNSPLHF. The CDR3 bases are TGTGCCAGCAGTTTATGGGAGCCCTATAATTCACCCCTCCACTTT.

The gene calls are TRBV14 and TRBJ1-2; tentatively, D is TRBD1 (5 bases). Germline-derived CDR1 and CDR2 are SGHDN and FVKESK. The length of the CDR3 is 14 residues. Trimming stripped 0 bases from V and 4 bases from J, with 9 bases between. For the CDR3, the DNA is TGTGCCAGCAGCCAAGAGGCAGGGCTCTATGGCTACACCTTC. This translates into CASSQEAGLYGYTF.

The V gene is TRBV7-2, the J gene TRBJ2-3; D is perhaps TRBD1 (5 bases). Deletions cut 0 bases from V and 4 bases from J, with 11 bases between. Germline-derived CDR1 and CDR2 are SGHTA and FQGNSA. The CDR3 runs 15 residues. The CDR3 sequence: CASSLAPEGADTQYF. CDR3 nucleotides: TGTGCCAGCAGCTTAGCTCCAGAAGGGGCAGATACGCAGTATTTT.

The chain couples TRBV4-1 to TRBJ1-6; TRBD1 is a possible D gene (5 bases). Trimming took off 1 base at V and 8 bases at J, with 15 bases between the two ends. In germline, CDR1 is MGHRA, CDR2 YSYEKL. The CDR3 loop spans 16 amino acids. CDR3 in amino acids: CASSQGRGREDSPLHF. The CDR3 DNA reads as TGCGCCAGCAGCCAAGGACGGGGCAGGGAGGATTCACCCCTCCACTTT.

The genes are TRBV4-2 and TRBJ1-5; D is possibly TRBD1 (6 bases). The CDR3 length is 15 residues. Germline V CDR1 and CDR2: LGHNA, YNFKEQ. V lost 4 bases to trimming and J lost 0 bases, with 10 bases between them. The CDR3 DNA is TGTGCCAGCAGCCGGACAGTTAATAGCAATCAGCCCCAGCATTTT. Amino acid sequence: CASSRTVNSNQPQHF.

As to this clone: One end of the junction is discordant with germline, which a read error may explain. This chain joins TRBV3-1 (or the pseudogene TRBV3-2) and TRBJ2-7; possibly TRBD1 for D (6 bases). Per germline, CDR1 LGHDT and CDR2 YNNKEL (reference sequence). The CDR3 consists of 13 residues. This CDR3 is CASSQETGATRFF. The CDR3 nucleotides are TGTGCCAGCAGCCAAGAGACAGGAGCTACAAGATTTTTC.

The chain joins TRBV4-2 to TRBJ1-2; D not resolved. V was trimmed by 0 bases and J by 1 base, leaving 9 bases between them. The germline gives CDR1 LGHNA, CDR2 YNFKEQ. The CDR3 covers 15 residues. The CDR3 spells CASSQDVGFNYGYTF. The CDR3 DNA follows: TGTGCCAGCAGCCAAGATGTCGGGTTTAACTATGGCTACACCTTC.

The chain uses TRBV7-8 and TRBJ2-7; 14 positions agree with TRBD2. After removal of 5 bases from V and 6 bases from J, the junction contained 9 bases not matched to a gene. Germline assignment: CDR1 SGHVS and CDR2 FQNEAQ. The CDR3 has 16 amino acids. This CDR3 is CASSVSGLAGVSEQYF. The CDR3 nucleotides are TGTGCCAGCAGCGTTTCGGGACTAGCGGGAGTCTCCGAGCAGTACTTC.

This rearrangement joins TRBV5-5 to TRBJ2-3; TRBD2 matches at 8 bases. CDR1 and CDR2 from the germline V gene are SGHKS and YYEKEE (reference sequence). This CDR3 spans 15 amino acids. Unmatched junction bases numbered 6, after V lost 2 bases and J lost 4 bases. The CDR3 DNA reads TGTGCCAGCAGCTTACAGCGGGAGATCGCAGATACGCAGTATTTT. Translating gives CASSLQREIADTQYF.

Note on this clone: This sample also contains other DNA sequences that code for the same CDR3. J is TRBJ2-6 and V is TRBV19; 9 bases fit TRBD1. Germline V CDR1 and CDR2: LNHDA, SQIVND (reference sequence). CDR3 size: 17 residues. With 6 bases clipped from V and 3 bases from J, the junction kept 9 bases outside the gene matches. As DNA, the CDR3 is TGTGCCAGTAGCCCGGGACAGGGATCAAGTGGGGCCAACGTCCTGACTTTC. Translation gives CASSPGQGSSGANVLTF.

The chain joins TRBV12-3 or TRBV12-4 to TRBJ1-1; D uncertain. The CDR3 extends over 13 amino acids. V was pared by 3 bases and J by 1 base, with 6 bases between. CDR3 coding DNA: TGTGCCAGCAGTTTTAGTGGGAACACTGAAGCTTTCTTT. This gives the protein CASSFSGNTEAFF.

V gene TRBV29-1 combines with J gene TRBJ2-5; 7 nucleotides line up with TRBD2. CDR1 is SQVTM, CDR2 ANQGSEA, per germline. There are 15 residues in the CDR3. V lost 3 bases and J lost 0; bases outside the gene matches: 7. CDR3 sequence reads: CSVEIAGNHQETQYF. The CDR3 coding sequence is TGCAGCGTTGAGATAGCGGGCAACCACCAAGAGACCCAGTACTTC.

The V call is TRBV7-2, the J call TRBJ2-2; tentative D call: TRBD1 (6 bases). V dropped 5 bases and J dropped 4 bases, with 11 bases sitting between them. Germline loops: CDR1 SGHTA, CDR2 FQGNSA. The CDR3 is 14 residues long. CDR3 DNA: TGTGCCAGCAGCGGCCGACAGGCCACCGGGGAGCTGTTTTTT. Its translation is CASSGRQATGELFF.

This clone was detected a few times. This chain links TRBV7-9 with TRBJ2-1; TRBD2 agrees at 7 bases. The germline V gene encodes CDR1 SEHNR and CDR2 FQNEAQ (reference sequence). The CDR3 has 15 residues. J was trimmed by 8 bases and V by 4 bases; bases with no gene match: 11. The DNA for the CDR3 is TGTGCCAGCAGCTCCCCGGGACTAAATGTATATGAGCAGTTCTTC. This codes for CASSSPGLNVYEQFF.

The gene calls are TRBV7-3 and TRBJ2-1; D is possibly TRBD2 (6 bases). The germline CDR1 and CDR2 sequences are SGHTA and FQGTGA. The CDR3 extends over 18 amino acids. V was clipped by 1 base and J by 3 bases, with 19 bases between them. The CDR3: CASSLNLAGHGSYNEQFF. The CDR3 region has the DNA TGTGCCAGCAGCTTAAACCTTGCGGGGCATGGTAGCTACAATGAGCAGTTCTTC.

This sequence joins TRBV9 and TRBJ1-2; perhaps TRBD1 as D (5 bases). This CDR3 spans 16 amino acids. The ends were cut back, 3 bases at V and 3 bases at J, with 18 bases in the middle. The germline gives CDR1 SGDLS, CDR2 YYNGEE. The DNA for the CDR3 is TGTGCCAGCAGCGGTCGTAATCAGGGCGGGGACTATGGCTACACCTTC. Its translation: CASSGRNQGGDYGYTF.

This clone occurred once. This rearrangement joins TRBV28 to TRBJ2-2; 7 bases match TRBD2. CDR3 length equals 14 residues. CDR1 and CDR2 from the germline V gene are MDHEN and SYDVKM. The J segment lost 0 bases and the V segment lost 8 bases, leaving 3 bases of the junction unmatched. This CDR3 is CASLGGSNTGELFF. The CDR3 bases are TGTGCCAGCTTGGGGGGGTCGAACACCGGGGAGCTGTTTTTT.

The chain uses TRBV7-9 and TRBJ2-5; 7 positions match TRBD2. J gave up 2 bases and V 5 bases, and 8 bases lay outside the gene matches. Germline values: CDR1 SEHNR, CDR2 FQNEAQ (reference sequence). CDR3 size: 15 residues. The CDR3 loop is CASSASSGAQETQYF. The CDR3 DNA is TGTGCCAGCAGCGCCTCTAGCGGAGCGCAAGAGACCCAGTACTTC.

This chain joins TRBV2 and TRBJ1-4; 8 bases are shared with TRBD1. V trimming: 4 bases; J trimming: 7 bases; junction bases outside the gene matches: 2. This CDR3 spans 13 amino acids. CDR1 and CDR2 from the germline V gene are SNHLY and FYNNEI. The CDR3 reads CASSGTGSEKLFF. The CDR3 DNA follows: TGTGCCAGCAGTGGGACAGGGAGTGAAAAACTGTTTTTT. Drawing the rest from reference TRBV2 and TRBJ1-4, the complete variable domain is EPEVTQTPSHQVTQMGQEVILRCVPISNHLYFYWYRQILGQKVEFLVSFYNNEISEKSEIFDDQFSVERPDGSNFTLKIRSTKLEDSAMYFCASSGTGSEKLFFGSGTQLSVL.

This clone was detected once. The rearrangement joins TRBV4-3 to TRBJ2-7; tentative D call: TRBD1 (5 bases). Trimming took off 2 bases at V and 2 bases at J, with 10 bases between the two ends. The CDR3 consists of 14 residues. CDR1 and CDR2 from the germline V gene are LGHNA and YSLEER. The CDR3 sequence is CASSQNTGTYEQYF. Written as DNA, the CDR3 is TGCGCCAGCAGCCAAAACACAGGAACCTACGAGCAGTACTTC.

This chain uses TRBV7-9 with TRBJ1-6; 11 bases are shared with TRBD1. CDR1 and CDR2 from the germline V gene are SEHNR and FQNEAQ (reference sequence). The CDR3 runs to 19 residues. The J segment lost 1 base and the V segment lost 1 base, leaving 6 bases of the junction unmatched. The CDR3 nucleotides are TGTGCCAGCAGCTTAGGGCCGGGACAGGGGGTTTCCTATAATTCACCCCTCCACTTT. The encoded protein is CASSLGPGQGVSYNSPLHF. The full variable domain, rest sourced from reference TRBV7-9 and TRBJ1-6, is DTGVSQNPRHKITKRGQNVTFRCDPISEHNRLYWYRQTLGQGPEFLTYFQNEAQLEKSRLLSDRFSAERPKGSFSTLEIQRTEQGDSAMYLCASSLGPGQGVSYNSPLHFGNGTRLTVT.

This clone came up once. The J gene is TRBJ2-2, the V gene TRBV5-4; D is unclear. The germline V gene encodes CDR1 SGHNT and CDR2 YYREEE (reference sequence). This CDR3 has 16 residues. The V end lost 0 bases, the J end lost 3 bases, and 12 bases lay between the germline ends. In nucleotides, the CDR3 is TGTGCCAGCAGCTTGGCCCCTTTAACGGACACCGGGGAGCTGTTTTTT. Translating gives CASSLAPLTDTGELFF.